Below, 18 T cell receptor beta chains from the same sample are listed, as sequenced in a study of breast tumors, draining lymph nodes, adjacent tissues. Samples came from axillary lymph nodes draining the breast cancer. TCRdb fed the multiplex PCR reads into MiXCR, producing one record per CDR3 protein. The sample comprises about 230,000 distinct CDR3 sequences, about 34% of which are singletons, and about 1.4% rests with the top ten. Sequencing was done on a sample of axillary lymph node tissue. Receptors were obtained from a female donor with breast cancer. Some clones in this sample may be carry-over from other donors' samples.

This clonotype was observed many times. The rearrangement uses TRBV6-5 and TRBJ2-5; 9 nucleotides line up with TRBD1. V shed 7 bases and J 4 bases; nucleotides not matched to a gene: 7. The germline gives CDR1 MNHEY, CDR2 SVGAGI. This CDR3 has 14 residues. This CDR3 reads CASTMGQGGETQYF. The CDR3 region has the DNA TGTGCCAGCACCATGGGACAGGGCGGAGAGACCCAGTACTTC.

As concerns this clonotype: This clone may be a read error of a much larger clone one base away. This chain links TRBV6-5 with TRBJ2-1, with TRBD2 identical over 7 bases. Germline V CDR1 and CDR2: MNHEY, SVGAGI. This CDR3 region has 14 residues. The CDR3 nucleotides read TGTGCCTGCAGTTATTGGGGGGGACACAATGAGCAGTTCTTC. It encodes CACSYWGGHNEQFF.

As to this clonotype: Here the CDR3 omits its conserved ending phenylalanine or tryptophan, so a read error is the likely source. The V gene is TRBV20-1, the J gene TRBJ2-2; 7 positions match TRBD1. Germline loops: CDR1 DFQATT, CDR2 SNEGSKA (reference sequence). V lost 2 bases to trimming and J lost 1 base; unmatched junction nucleotides: 7. CDR3 length: 16 residues. CDR3 sequence (DNA): TGCAGTGCTAGACGAGGGGGCGTTGTGAACACCGGGGAGCTGTTTCTT. This gives the protein CSARRGGVVNTGELFL.

This clonotype occurred many times. The chain has TRBV12-3 or TRBV12-4 and TRBJ1-2; D remains ambiguous. V was trimmed by 5 bases and J by 7 bases, leaving 14 bases between them. This CDR3 has 13 residues. The CDR3 reads CASSPGGRGGYTF. CDR3 sequence (DNA): TGTGCCAGCAGTCCCGGAGGGCGAGGTGGCTACACCTTC.

This clonotype was counted ten times or more. V is TRBV29-1 and J is TRBJ2-7, with 8 positions matching TRBD2. The germline V gene has CDR1 SQVTM and CDR2 ANQGSEA. Losses at the gene ends were 5 bases for V and 6 bases for J; bases not matched to a gene: 15. The CDR3 is 15 amino acids. This CDR3 reads CSVSSGGLPPGEQYF. For the CDR3, the DNA is TGCAGCGTTTCCAGCGGGGGTCTCCCTCCTGGCGAGCAGTACTTC.

This chain uses TRBV20-1 with TRBJ1-3; no reliable D call. CDR3 length: 12 amino acids. CDR1 and CDR2 (germline): DFQATT, SNEGSKA (reference sequence). With 5 bases removed from V and 0 bases from J, the gap between germline ends came to 5 bases. CDR3 in DNA: TGCAGTGCTGGGGACTCTGGAAACACCATATATTTT. Encoded protein: CSAGDSGNTIYF.

As to this clonotype: This clone may be a read error of a much larger clone one base away. The DNA for the CDR3 is TGTGCCAGCAGCCCTCGGGGAGTCCCCGTGGAGACCCGGTACTTC. This encodes CASSPRGVPVETRYF. The chain combines TRBV4-2 with TRBJ2-5; D might be TRBD2 (5 bases). The CDR3 length is 15 residues. Germline V gene lookup returns CDR1 LGHNA and CDR2 YNFKEQ.

This clonotype was counted ten times or more. V is TRBV4-2 and J is TRBJ2-1; D not resolved. Germline values: CDR1 LGHNA, CDR2 YNFKEQ. This CDR3 is built from 14 residues. V dropped 1 base and J dropped 1 base, with 5 bases sitting between them. The DNA for the CDR3 is TGTGCCAGCAGCCAAGGTCTATCCTACAATGAGCAGTTCTTC. It specifies CASSQGLSYNEQFF.

In regard to this clonotype: It is likely a read error, because the conserved phenylalanine at the end of the CDR3 is missing. V is TRBV20-1 and J is TRBJ1-1; 12 positions agree with TRBD1. Per germline, CDR1 DFQATT and CDR2 SNEGSKA (reference sequence). The CDR3 extends over 13 amino acids. V shed 4 bases and J 9 bases; nucleotides not matched to a gene: 6. The CDR3 region has the DNA TGCAGTGCTACAGGGACAGGGGGCGTTCAAGCTTTCTTG. Translation gives CSATGTGGVQAFL.

The sample holds many counts of this clonotype. The V call is TRBV5-1, the J call TRBJ2-1, with D perhaps matching TRBD1 or TRBD2 (5 bases each). This CDR3 region has 14 residues. V lost 0 bases and J 12 bases, leaving 16 bases between the germline ends. Germline V gene lookup returns CDR1 SGHRS and CDR2 YFSETQ. Here the CDR3 reads CASSLVGGGFRQFF. CDR3 coding DNA: TGCGCCAGCAGCTTGGTTGGTGGGGGTTTCAGGCAGTTCTTC. Complete variable domain (other parts from reference TRBV5-1 and TRBJ2-1): KAGVTQTPRYLIKTRGQQVTLSCSPISGHRSVSWYQQTPGQGLQFLFEYFSETQRNKGNFPGRFSGRQFSNSRSEMNVSTLELGDSALYLCASSLVGGGFRQFFGPGTRLTVL.

Comments on this clonotype: This may stem from a read error, because a much larger clone lies one nucleotide away. The rearrangement uses TRBV13 and TRBJ1-2; maybe TRBD1 (6 bases). CDR1 and CDR2 from the germline V gene are PRHDT and FYEKMQ (reference sequence). Trimming cost V 2 bases and J 5 bases, with 24 bases left between them. This CDR3 contains 18 residues. The CDR3 DNA reads TGTGCCAGCAGCTTACTCCCCGGCAGGGGTTCATTAAATTATGGCTACACCTTC. Protein sequence: CASSLLPGRGSLNYGYTF.

The sample holds many counts of this clonotype. This chain uses TRBV4-3 with TRBJ2-7; D not certain. CDR1 is LGHNA, CDR2 YSLEER, per germline. The V and J ends lost 0 bases and 3 bases respectively, with 6 bases between them. There are 13 residues in the CDR3. This CDR3 reads CASSQDPYYEQYF. CDR3 bases: TGCGCCAGCAGCCAAGACCCCTACTACGAGCAGTACTTC.

This clonotype was detected ten times or more. The rearrangement uses TRBV20-1 and TRBJ2-7; TRBD2 agrees at 16 bases. Losses at the gene ends were 7 bases for V and 0 bases for J; bases not matched to a gene: 9. Per the germline V gene, CDR1 is DFQATT and CDR2 is SNEGSKA (reference sequence). This CDR3 contains 17 residues. The CDR3: CSVSPGLAGGSSYEQYF. In nucleotides, the CDR3 is TGCAGTGTCTCTCCGGGACTAGCGGGAGGGAGCTCCTACGAGCAGTACTTC.

There are many counts of this clonotype. CDR3 residues: CASSHSRGRTYEQYF. In nucleotides, the CDR3 is TGTGCCAGCAGCCACTCCAGGGGACGAACCTACGAGCAGTACTTC. The genes are TRBV28 and TRBJ2-7, with D perhaps matching TRBD1 (6 bases). CDR1 and CDR2 (germline): MDHEN, SYDVKM. CDR3 size: 15 residues. Between the trimmed V and J ends, which lost 6 bases and 2 bases, there was a span of 17 bases.

This clonotype turned up a few times. The junction and the germline gene differ at one end; a read error may be behind it. CDR3 DNA: TGTGTCAGCAGTACAGGGGGCTATGGCTACACCTTC. This codes for CVSSTGGYGYTF. This chain connects TRBV6-5 to TRBJ1-2; 8 nucleotides match TRBD1. The CDR3 runs to 12 residues. The germline CDR1 and CDR2 sequences are MNHEY and SVGAGI.

The rearrangement joins TRBV11-3 to TRBJ1-2, with a possible D match to TRBD1 (6 bases). This CDR3 is 15 amino acids long. Trimming stripped 4 bases from V and 9 bases from J, with 21 bases between. In germline, CDR1 is SGHNT, CDR2 YENEEA. The CDR3 spells CASSSPWEQGSSYTF. The CDR3 coding sequence is TGTGCCAGCAGCTCCCCCTGGGAACAGGGCAGCAGCTACACCTTC.

This clonotype was counted a few times. The chain uses TRBV6-6 and TRBJ1-1; D is possibly TRBD1 (6 bases). Germline CDR1 reads MNHNY; CDR2 reads SVGAGI (reference sequence). The length of the CDR3 is 12 residues. Trimming removed 6 bases at V and 10 bases at J, with 15 bases between. CDR3 in DNA: TGTGCCAGCAGCCTCGGGGGCTTCGGAGCTTTCTTT. As protein: CASSLGGFGAFF.

This rearrangement joins TRBV20-1 to TRBJ2-1, with 7 bases identical to TRBD2. Germline-derived CDR1 and CDR2 are DFQATT and SNEGSKA (reference sequence). The CDR3 runs to 14 residues. V was pared by 5 bases and J by 2 bases, with 6 bases of the junction left unmatched. CDR3 residues: CSAGGTTTYNEQFF. CDR3 nucleotide sequence: TGCAGTGCTGGAGGGACTACCACCTACAATGAGCAGTTCTTC.